Reported below is one T cell receptor beta chain. Its antigen is currently unknown. The data stem from a study of Graves' ophthalmopathy and Graves' hyperthyroidism. Overall study results and limits: The authors also found most expanded thyroid clonotypes above 0.001 frequency in blood.

Only newly diagnosed hyperthyroidism patients aged 18 to 65, with under 2 months' duration, were enrolled. Additional autoimmune diseases, uncontrolled infections, pregnancy or lactation disqualified patients. V lost 10 bases to trimming and J lost 4 bases, with 16 bases between them. The germline V gene has CDR1 ENHRY and CDR2 SYGVKD. CDR3 length equals 13 residues. RNA transcripts were the template, and TCR beta CDR3 regions were amplified from them. The library came from an HTBI-primed first-round RT-PCR and a second-round multiplex PCR. TCRdb re-analysed the multiplex PCR reads in MiXCR, keeping a single row per CDR3 protein. The sample shows approximately 1.2 million distinct CDR3 sequences, roughly 35% of them seen only once.

The sequence derives from an adult man with Graves' hyperthyroidism. V gene TRBV10-3 combines with J gene TRBJ1-2, with D tentatively TRBD1 (5 bases). The sample was peripheral blood or thyroid tissue (not recorded which). For the CDR3, the DNA is TGTGCCAGCAGCCAGGGCATATTCTATGGCTACACCTTC. Translation gives CASSQGIFYGYTF.